One and the same sample provided the 27 T cell receptor beta chains below, sequenced in a study of post-analysis software for immune sequencing data. Study results and caveats: Five TRBV segments occurring more often in patients than controls included TRBV5-6, TRBV5-1 and TRBV20-1.

Tagging with unique molecular identifiers was a feature of the TCR beta cDNA libraries. TCRdb reprocessed the PCR reads with MiXCR, giving one entry per CDR3 protein. This sample has a few hundred thousand distinct CDR3 sequences, with 30% to 45% found just once. These receptors have no identified antigens. Input material: blood. All receptors derive from a girl aged 2 to 9 with multiple sclerosis.

The gene calls are TRBV29-1 and TRBJ2-7; 9 bases agree with TRBD2. Trimming cost V 8 bases and J 1 base; bases outside gene matches: 9. The CDR3 sequence is 14 residues long. The germline CDR1 and CDR2 sequences are SQVTM and ANQGSEA. The CDR3 loop is CSYREREDSYEQYF. CDR3 DNA sequence: TGCAGCTATCGAGAGCGGGAGGATTCCTACGAGCAGTACTTC.

This clonotype was found a few times. V is TRBV6-6 and J is TRBJ2-1; TRBD2 might be the D (6 bases). Germline V gives CDR1 MNHNY, CDR2 SVGAGI (reference sequence). This CDR3 is built from 14 residues. V was cut by 6 bases and J by 13 bases, with 22 bases left in between. CDR3 DNA: TGTGCCAGCAGCCTAACCGCGGGGCAGGCCCCTCAGTTCTTC. The encoded protein is CASSLTAGQAPQFF.

This clonotype was counted between two and nine times. The J gene is TRBJ2-7, the V gene TRBV28; D call uncertain. Germline CDR1 is MDHEN and CDR2 is SYDVKM. Trimming left V 6 bases short and J 1 base short, with 10 bases between. This CDR3 comprises 13 residues. CDR3 sequence: CASRQAASYEQYF. As DNA, the CDR3 is TGTGCCAGCAGGCAAGCTGCGTCCTACGAGCAGTACTTC.

Here the CDR3 reads CASSLNSGANTEAFF. Written as DNA, the CDR3 is TGTGCCAGCAGTCTTAACAGCGGGGCGAACACTGAAGCTTTCTTT. The V gene is TRBV7-3, the J gene TRBJ1-1; perhaps TRBD1 as D (5 bases). The V gene's germline CDR1 is SGHTA and CDR2 FQGTGA. V lost 6 bases and J 1 base, leaving 15 bases between the germline ends. The CDR3 totals 15 residues.

The chain carries TRBV2 and TRBJ2-3, with 7 bases matching TRBD2. This CDR3 contains 16 residues. V was clipped by 6 bases and J by 6 bases; unmatched bases: 15. Germline V gene data show CDR1 as SNHLY and CDR2 as FYNNEI. DNA of the CDR3: TGTGCCAGCAGCGACTTCTCTAGCGGTCCTGCGGATACGCAGTATTTT. Residues: CASSDFSSGPADTQYF.

In its sample, this clonotype was seen many times. As DNA, the CDR3 is TGCAGTGCCTGGGTCCCCTCTGGGGCCAACGTCCTGACTTTC. It yields the protein CSAWVPSGANVLTF. The chain employs TRBV20-1 and TRBJ2-6, with D unclear. The germline V gene encodes CDR1 DFQATT and CDR2 SNEGSKA (reference sequence). The CDR3 consists of 14 residues. The V and J ends lost 6 bases and 0 bases respectively, with 9 bases between them.

J is TRBJ2-1 and V is TRBV6-2 or TRBV6-3, with 9 bases that match TRBD2. This CDR3 has 16 amino acids. V dropped 3 bases and J dropped 5; count of bases not matched to a gene: 8. CDR1 is MNHEY and CDR2 is SVGEGT in the germline V gene. CDR3 amino acids: CASSYKAGGPHNEQFF. The CDR3 DNA follows: TGTGCCAGCAGTTATAAGGCGGGAGGGCCCCACAATGAGCAGTTCTTC.

J is TRBJ2-5 and V is TRBV11-2; perhaps TRBD2 as D (5 bases). CDR3 length equals 14 residues. The V gene's germline CDR1 is SGHAT and CDR2 FQNNGV. Trimming took off 4 bases at V and 5 bases at J, with 14 bases between the two ends. CDR3 amino acids: CASSSSKWTETQYF. CDR3 coding DNA: TGTGCCAGCAGCTCCTCGAAATGGACTGAGACCCAGTACTTC.

The rearrangement joins TRBV5-1 to TRBJ2-1; 7 nucleotides align to TRBD2. V trimming: 4 bases; J trimming: 2 bases; junction bases outside the gene matches: 9. Per germline, CDR1 SGHRS and CDR2 YFSETQ. There are 16 residues in the CDR3. CDR3 amino acids: CASSPVGGPTYNEQFF. The CDR3 DNA reads TGCGCCAGCAGCCCGGTGGGAGGGCCGACCTACAATGAGCAGTTCTTC. The whole variable domain, filled in from reference TRBV5-1 and TRBJ2-1, reads KAGVTQTPRYLIKTRGQQVTLSCSPISGHRSVSWYQQTPGQGLQFLFEYFSETQRNKGNFPGRFSGRQFSNSRSEMNVSTLELGDSALYLCASSPVGGPTYNEQFFGPGTRLTVL.

The DNA for the CDR3 is TGTGCCAGCTCACCCGAGGGCAGGGGGCGACAAGAGACCCAGTACTTC. This codes for CASSPEGRGRQETQYF. The chain couples TRBV18 to TRBJ2-5, with TRBD1 matching over 8 bases. V lost 3 bases, J lost 2 bases, and 8 bases stayed unmatched. The germline gives CDR1 KGHSH, CDR2 LQKENI. CDR3 length: 16 residues.

Only one count was recorded for this clonotype. This chain uses TRBV20-1 with TRBJ2-3; 11 nucleotides match TRBD2. Trimming at V came to 5 bases and at J to 2 bases, leaving 9 bases not matched to a gene. Germline V gives CDR1 DFQATT, CDR2 SNEGSKA (reference sequence). CDR3 length: 16 residues. CDR3 nucleotides: TGCAGTGCTGGAATGCGACTAGCGGGGACCACAGATACGCAGTATTTT. Protein sequence: CSAGMRLAGTTDTQYF.

The chain combines TRBV6-5 with TRBJ2-2; D uncertain. This CDR3 has 12 amino acids. The germline V and J ends were trimmed by 5 bases and 1 base, with 2 bases remaining between them. Germline values: CDR1 MNHEY, CDR2 SVGAGI. The CDR3 bases are TGTGCCAGCAGTAGGAACACCGGGGAGCTGTTTTTT. This gives the protein CASSRNTGELFF.

The chain links TRBV6-5 to TRBJ2-1; 11 bases map to TRBD2. Germline values: CDR1 MNHEY, CDR2 SVGAGI. The V and J ends lost 6 bases and 7 bases, in that order; junction bases with no gene match: 11. This CDR3 has 16 amino acids. The CDR3 DNA is TGTGCCAGCAGCACTGATTTCCGGACTAGCGGGAATGAGCAGTTCTTC. This sequence encodes CASSTDFRTSGNEQFF.

V and J are TRBV24-1 and TRBJ2-6; D gene uncertain. CDR1 and CDR2 (germline): KGHDR, SFDVKD. The CDR3 is made up of 16 amino acids. The V end lost 1 base, the J end lost 0 bases, and 6 bases lay between the germline ends. CDR3 loop: CATSDFGSSGANVLTF. The CDR3 nucleotides are TGTGCCACCAGTGATTTTGGAAGCTCTGGGGCCAACGTCCTGACTTTC.

V and J are TRBV20-1 and TRBJ2-3; 9 bases are shared with TRBD2. The junction had 7 bases not matched to a gene; V was cut back by 6 bases and J by 3 bases. Germline V lookup: CDR1 DFQATT, CDR2 SNEGSKA (reference sequence). The CDR3 length is 14 residues. Here the CDR3 DNA reads TGCAGTGCGCCCCTGCGGGAGGGAACAGATACGCAGTATTTT. Encoded protein: CSAPLREGTDTQYF.

The rearrangement joins TRBV3-1 to TRBJ1-2, with 9 positions matching TRBD1. Germline CDR1 reads LGHDT; CDR2 reads YNNKEL (reference sequence). Trimming took 4 bases from V and 5 from J; bases not matched to a gene: 8. The length of the CDR3 is 15 residues. The CDR3 sequence: CASSRDRAGGYGYTF. CDR3 sequence (DNA): TGTGCCAGCAGCCGGGACAGGGCAGGAGGGTATGGCTACACCTTC.

This chain uses TRBV28 with TRBJ2-7; 7 bases are shared with TRBD2. The CDR3 runs 14 residues. Germline V gene data show CDR1 as MDHEN and CDR2 as SYDVKM. V dropped 7 bases and J dropped 3; count of bases not matched to a gene: 9. The CDR3 bases are TGTGCCAGCAAAGGGACTAACCCTAACTACGAGCAGTACTTC. Translation gives CASKGTNPNYEQYF.

The J gene is TRBJ2-5, the V gene TRBV14, with D tentatively TRBD2 (5 bases). The length of the CDR3 is 15 residues. With 2 bases removed from V and 2 bases from J, the gap between germline ends came to 12 bases. CDR1 and CDR2 from the germline V gene are SGHDN and FVKESK. The CDR3 nucleotides are TGTGCCAGCAGCCAATGGGGAGTGGGGCAAGAGACCCAGTACTTC. Its protein product is CASSQWGVGQETQYF.

This clonotype was observed a handful of times. This chain joins TRBV13 and TRBJ1-2; D remains unclear. Trimming left V 5 bases short and J 8 bases short, with 15 bases between. The CDR3 runs 13 residues. CDR1 and CDR2 (germline): PRHDT, FYEKMQ (reference sequence). The CDR3 reads CASSPAGRQGYTF. The CDR3 DNA follows: TGTGCCAGCAGCCCCGCGGGCAGACAAGGCTACACCTTC. The variable domain in full, completed from reference TRBV13 and TRBJ1-2, reads AAGVIQSPRHLIKEKRETATLKCYPIPRHDTVYWYQQGPGQDPQFLISFYEKMQSDKGSIPDRFSAQQFSDYHSELNMSSLELGDSALYFCASSPAGRQGYTFGSGTRLTVV.

This clonotype has more than one count but fewer than ten. The V and J genes are TRBV4-3 and TRBJ1-2, with 9 bases fitting TRBD1. With 1 base clipped from V and 2 bases from J, the junction kept 2 bases outside the gene matches. The CDR3 spans 15 residues. CDR1 is LGHNA and CDR2 is YSLEER in the germline V gene. The CDR3 nucleotides read TGCGCCAGCAGCCAAGCGACAGGGGGGAACTATGGCTACACCTTC. Its protein is CASSQATGGNYGYTF.

The V call is TRBV5-1, the J call TRBJ2-1, with 11 bases identical to TRBD2. The germline V gene encodes CDR1 SGHRS and CDR2 YFSETQ. J lost 10 bases, V lost 4 bases, and 7 bases had no gene match. This CDR3 has 14 residues. The CDR3 spells CASSLSGGAWEQFF. In DNA, the CDR3 is TGCGCCAGCAGCCTTAGCGGGGGGGCGTGGGAGCAGTTCTTC.

This clonotype was counted only a few times. The chain employs TRBV7-2 and TRBJ2-6, with unresolved D. The length of the CDR3 is 12 residues. Trimming pared 7 bases from V and 8 bases from J, leaving 9 bases between. Germline CDR1 is SGHTA and CDR2 is FQGNSA. The CDR3 protein is CASTSWTNVLTF. The CDR3 DNA is TGTGCCAGCACGTCTTGGACCAACGTCCTGACTTTC.

This clonotype was observed a few times. This chain connects TRBV10-3 to TRBJ1-1, with D possibly matching TRBD1 (5 bases). Trimming stripped 8 bases from V and 3 bases from J, with 13 bases between. The CDR3 spans 13 residues. Germline V gene lookup returns CDR1 ENHRY and CDR2 SYGVKD. CDR3 in DNA: TGTGCCATCGGGAAGAAAGGGGACACTGAAGCTTTCTTT. As protein: CAIGKKGDTEAFF.

This chain links TRBV6-5 with TRBJ1-2; no firm D call. Trimming took off 0 bases at V and 1 base at J, with 12 bases between the two ends. This CDR3 region has 16 residues. Looked up from germline, CDR1 is MNHEY and CDR2 is SVGAGI. For the CDR3, the DNA is TGTGCCAGCAGTTACTCGGCAGGCAGCATTAACTATGGCTACACCTTC. Its translation: CASSYSAGSINYGYTF.

The V gene is TRBV7-2, the J gene TRBJ2-3; TRBD2 matches 10 bases. J lost 6 bases, V lost 6 bases, and 3 bases had no gene match. The CDR3 runs 13 residues. Per the germline V gene, CDR1 is SGHTA and CDR2 is FQGNSA. The CDR3, as DNA: TGTGCCAGCAGACTAGCGGGGTGGGATACGCAGTATTTT. Amino acids: CASRLAGWDTQYF.

The rearrangement uses TRBV12-3 or TRBV12-4 and TRBJ2-3, with 13 bases identical to TRBD2. J was trimmed by 0 bases and V by 3 bases; bases with no gene match: 6. This CDR3 spans 18 amino acids. The CDR3 DNA reads as TGTGCCAGCAGTTTGCGAGGACTAGCGGGGGAAAGCACAGATACGCAGTATTTT. Translating it yields CASSLRGLAGESTDTQYF.

This rearrangement joins TRBV28 to TRBJ1-4, with 9 bases that match TRBD1. V trimming: 6 bases; J trimming: 7 bases; junction bases outside the gene matches: 6. This CDR3 is 14 amino acids long. Looked up from germline, CDR1 is MDHEN and CDR2 is SYDVKM. CDR3 loop: CASSHNRGREKLFF. CDR3 nucleotide sequence: TGTGCCAGCAGCCACAACAGGGGGCGTGAAAAACTGTTTTTT. Full variable domain (missing parts from reference TRBV28 and TRBJ1-4): DVKVTQSSRYLVKRTGEKVFLECVQDMDHENMFWYRQDPGLGLRLIYFSYDVKMKEKGDIPEGYSVSREKKERFSLILESASTNQTSMYLCASSHNRGREKLFFGSGTQLSVL.